This TCR beta chain was recorded in a study of T cell responses to AZD1222 COVID-19 vaccine (dated by TCRdb to about 2021). Turning to the overall study: Because spike-specific TCR depth and breadth did not differ between the two schedules, AZD1222 recipients who got a second dose at roughly 4 weeks were pooled with those who got a second dose at roughly 12 weeks. A total of 230 to 250 trial participants underwent TCR sequencing, of whom about 210 had received two doses of AZD1222 and roughly 26 had received two doses of the MenACWY control vaccine. Trial participants were enrolled by age into subgroups of 18-55, 56-69 and 70-plus years, and roughly 150, 30 and 60 TCR-sequenced participants, respectively, were included in these subgroups. Broader findings and caveats from the paper: Conclusions about previously exposed vaccinees were limited because only a handful of AZD1222 recipients were SARS-CoV-2 seropositive at baseline. Participants were mostly white British, with more females than males. The authors suggested clonal diversity may have been underestimated. Because no day 14 peak-response samples were available, repertoires were characterized only after the peak T cell response. In the small 56-69-year group, the increase in depth fell short of significance, most likely because of low power. Epitopes outside the regions mutated in the B.1.351 and B.1.1.7 variants were reportedly recognized by nearly half of the unique spike-specific TCRs. After two AZD1222 doses, spike-specific TCR breadth and depth were significantly higher than at day 0 and than in MenACWY recipients. Vaccine-associated CD4 TCRs spanned the whole spike protein, with dominant responses in regions 160-218 and 743-854.

The CDR3 regions of human TCRbeta chains were analyzed by immunosequencing. Per the source publication's procedure: Repertoire TCRs were matched against a reference library of SARS-CoV-2-specific TCRs generated with the MIRA antigen-specificity platform. Breadth was defined as the fraction of unique TCRs that were SARS-CoV-2-associated, and depth was defined as the fraction of total T cells that were SARS-CoV-2-associated. Each spike-specific TCR was assigned to its reactive spike region and to a CD4 or CD8 class using the MIRA data. Log10-transformed breadth and depth values were compared by one-way ANOVA with Sidak's multiple comparisons tests. Drawn from immuneACCESS, this table holds only the in-frame rearrangements with V and J called that TCRdb kept. Clones are partly lost; checked studies trace under half to an unresolved V gene and leave the rest unexplained. The D gene and trimming were derived from the DNA, and the V and J assignments and clone size from that table. In this sample the table shows tens of thousands of clones, about 90% of which occur a single time. The ten biggest clones cover approximately 5.4% of the sample.

The CDR3 measures 14 amino acids from cysteine to phenylalanine. Only CDR3 DNA is held: 42 bases, read in frame from base 1. V sheds 6 bases and J sheds 3 bases, leaving 11 bases between their ends. Taken from the germline V gene, the CDR1 and CDR2 loops are MNHEY and SVGAGI. In regard to this clone: Its antigen has not been determined. Base qualities are not recorded, but no much larger clone differs from it by a single base.

The meaning of the sample's time point label: baseline before first vaccination. Vaccinee samples were obtained from the UK trials COV001 and COV002, which included a single-blind randomized controlled phase 2/3 trial of AZD1222 (ChAdOx1 nCoV-19) in healthy adults. For TCRbeta chain sequencing, PBMC samples were collected from trial participants at day 0 and at day 28 after the second dose. This receptor chain uses TRBV6-5 and TRBJ2-2; the D gene is perhaps TRBD2, on 6 matching bases. The sample consisted of peripheral blood, taken on day 0 of AZD1222 vaccination. The TCR sequence derives from an adult in good health. This receptor carries the CDR3 CASSRGGYTGELFF. The sequenced DNA: TGTGCCAGCAGCCGAGGAGGGTACACCGGGGAGCTGTTTTTT.